One TCR beta chain is described in this entry. Per the original data handling: Nucleated cell counts were estimated from reference gene primer amplification. Some clones are missing from TCRdb's copy, which holds only in-frame ones; the method was immunoSEQ multiplex PCR. V, J and clone size derive from that table, while D and trimming were established from the DNA sequence. The data contain some 240,000 clones, roughly 83% of them singletons. This sample was included in a study of blood T cell repertoires in COVID-19. As for the study in general: Sites across the United States, Italy and Spain contributed samples from acute and convalescent COVID-19. From T cells, B-cell-depleted T cells, or PBMCs came the material, which was cDNA or gDNA.

The CDR3 is made up of 15 amino acids. Germline values: CDR1 SGHTA, CDR2 FQGTGA. J gave up 6 bases and V 5 bases, and 10 bases lay outside the gene matches. This sequence originates from a woman of 80 years or more with acute or convalescent COVID-19. The sample consisted of peripheral blood. The chain links TRBV7-3 to TRBJ1-1, with 9 bases fitting TRBD1. The CDR3 loop is CASSPGTGSFAEAFF. CDR3 coding DNA: TGTGCCAGCAGCCCCGGGACAGGGAGTTTCGCTGAAGCTTTCTTT. Full variable domain (rest looked up from reference TRBV7-3 and TRBJ1-1): GAGVSQTPSNKVTEKGKYVELRCDPISGHTALYWYRQSLGQGPEFLIYFQGTGAADDSGLPNDRFFAVRPEGSVSTLKIQRTERGDSAVYLCASSPGTGSFAEAFFGQGTRLTVV.